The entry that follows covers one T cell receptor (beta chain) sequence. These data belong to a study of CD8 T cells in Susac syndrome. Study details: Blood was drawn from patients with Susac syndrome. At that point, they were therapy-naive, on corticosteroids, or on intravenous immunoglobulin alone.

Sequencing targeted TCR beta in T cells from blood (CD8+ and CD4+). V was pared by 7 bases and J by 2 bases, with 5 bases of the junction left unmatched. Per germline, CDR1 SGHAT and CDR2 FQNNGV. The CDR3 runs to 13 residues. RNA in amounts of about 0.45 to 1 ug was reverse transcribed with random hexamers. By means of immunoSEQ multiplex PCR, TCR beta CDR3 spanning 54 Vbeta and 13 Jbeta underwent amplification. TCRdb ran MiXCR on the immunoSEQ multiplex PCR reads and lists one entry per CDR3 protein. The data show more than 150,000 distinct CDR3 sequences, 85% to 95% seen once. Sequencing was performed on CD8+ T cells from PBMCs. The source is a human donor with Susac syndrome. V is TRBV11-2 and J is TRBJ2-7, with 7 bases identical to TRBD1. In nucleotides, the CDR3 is TGTGCCAGCACCTGGGACAGAACCTACGAGCAGTACTTC. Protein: CASTWDRTYEQYF.